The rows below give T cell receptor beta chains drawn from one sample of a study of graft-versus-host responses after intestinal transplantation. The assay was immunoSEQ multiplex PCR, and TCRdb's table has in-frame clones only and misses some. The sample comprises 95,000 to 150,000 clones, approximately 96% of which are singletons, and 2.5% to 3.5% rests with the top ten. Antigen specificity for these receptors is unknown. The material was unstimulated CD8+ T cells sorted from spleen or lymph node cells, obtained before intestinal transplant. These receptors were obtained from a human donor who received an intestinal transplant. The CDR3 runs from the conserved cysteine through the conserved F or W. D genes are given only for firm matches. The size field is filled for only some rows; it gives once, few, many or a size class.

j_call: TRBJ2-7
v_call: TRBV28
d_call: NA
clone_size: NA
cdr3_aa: CASSFQGSEQYF
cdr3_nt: TGTGCCAGCAGTTTCCAGGGAAGCGAGCAGTACTTC

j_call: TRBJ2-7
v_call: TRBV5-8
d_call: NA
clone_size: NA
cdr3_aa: CASRGYEQYF
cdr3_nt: TGTGCCAGCCGGGGCTACGAGCAGTACTTC

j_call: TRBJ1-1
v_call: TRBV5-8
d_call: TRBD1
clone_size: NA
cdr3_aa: CASRYGDRVVAEAFF
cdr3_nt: TGTGCCAGCAGATACGGGGACAGGGTGGTTGCTGAAGCTTTCTTT

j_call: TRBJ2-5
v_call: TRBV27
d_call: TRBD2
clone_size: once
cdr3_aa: CASSRTSGRWEQYF
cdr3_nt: TGTGCCAGCTCGAGGACTAGCGGGAGGTGGGAGCAGTACTTC

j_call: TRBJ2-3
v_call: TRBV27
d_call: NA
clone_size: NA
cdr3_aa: CASSRMRSTDTQYF
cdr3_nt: TGTGCCAGCAGTCGGATGAGGAGCACAGATACGCAGTATTTT

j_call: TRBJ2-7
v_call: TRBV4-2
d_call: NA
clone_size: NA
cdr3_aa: CASSQEAGKSSYEQYF
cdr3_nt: TGTGCCAGCAGCCAAGAGGCGGGCAAGAGCTCCTACGAGCAGTACTTC

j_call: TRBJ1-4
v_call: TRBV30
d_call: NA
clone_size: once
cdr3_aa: CAWSHYGEKLFF
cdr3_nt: TGTGCCTGGAGTCACTACGGGGAAAAACTGTTTTTT

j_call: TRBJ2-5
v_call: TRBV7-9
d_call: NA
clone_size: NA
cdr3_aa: CASSLGSSQYF
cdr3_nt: TGTGCCAGCAGCTTAGGGTCGAGCCAGTACTTC

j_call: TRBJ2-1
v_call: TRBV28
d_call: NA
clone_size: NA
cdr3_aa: CASSLSGDTYNEQFF
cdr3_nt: TGTGCCAGCAGTTTAAGTGGGGACACTTACAATGAGCAGTTCTTC

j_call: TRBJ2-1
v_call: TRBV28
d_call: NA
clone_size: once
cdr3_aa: CASSLFRGSNNEQFF
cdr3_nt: TGTGCCAGCAGTTTATTCAGAGGGAGTAATAATGAGCAGTTCTTC

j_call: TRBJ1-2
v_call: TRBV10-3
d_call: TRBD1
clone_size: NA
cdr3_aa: CAISDGSRGNGYTF
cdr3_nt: TGTGCCATCAGTGATGGTAGCAGGGGGAATGGCTACACCTTC

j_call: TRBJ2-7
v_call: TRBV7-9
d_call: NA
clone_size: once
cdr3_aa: CASSGSLDYEQYF
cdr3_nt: TGTGCCAGCAGCGGGTCCTTGGACTACGAGCAGTACTTC

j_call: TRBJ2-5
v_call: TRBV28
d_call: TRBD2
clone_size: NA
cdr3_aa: CASRQIAGGETQYF
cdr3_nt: TGTGCCAGCAGACAAATAGCGGGAGGGGAGACCCAGTACTTC

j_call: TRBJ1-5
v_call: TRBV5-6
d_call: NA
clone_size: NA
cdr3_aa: CASSLGGEGVQPQHF
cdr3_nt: TGTGCCAGCAGCTTGGGAGGAGAGGGGGTTCAGCCCCAGCATTTT

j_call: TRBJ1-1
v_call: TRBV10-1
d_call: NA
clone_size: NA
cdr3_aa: CASSDRGTEAFF
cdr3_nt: TGCGCCAGCAGTGACAGGGGCACTGAAGCTTTCTTT

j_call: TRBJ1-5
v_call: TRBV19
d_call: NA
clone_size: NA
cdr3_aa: CASTIGYSNQPQHF
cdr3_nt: TGTGCCAGTACCATTGGTTATAGCAATCAGCCCCAGCATTTT

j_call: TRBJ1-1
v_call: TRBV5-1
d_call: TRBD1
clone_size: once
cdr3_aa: CASSPGTGGLTEAFF
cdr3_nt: TGCGCCAGCAGCCCAGGGACAGGGGGACTCACTGAAGCTTTCTTT

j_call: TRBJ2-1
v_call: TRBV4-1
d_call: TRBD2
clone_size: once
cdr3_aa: CASSQQLAEYNEQFF
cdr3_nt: TGCGCCAGCAGCCAACAGCTAGCGGAGTACAATGAGCAGTTCTTC

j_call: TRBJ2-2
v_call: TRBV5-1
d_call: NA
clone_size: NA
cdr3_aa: CASSSGLIAYAGELFF
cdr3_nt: TGCGCCAGCAGCTCCGGACTAATAGCTTACGCCGGGGAGCTGTTTTTT

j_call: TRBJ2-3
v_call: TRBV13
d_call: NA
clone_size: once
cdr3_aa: CASSQYYGQFRGDTQYF
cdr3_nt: TGTGCCAGCAGCCAGTACTACGGACAGTTTCGTGGGGATACGCAGTATTTT

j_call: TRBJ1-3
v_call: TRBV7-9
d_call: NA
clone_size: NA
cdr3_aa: CASSLEASGNTIYF
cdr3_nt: TGTGCCAGCAGCTTAGAGGCCTCTGGAAACACCATATATTTT

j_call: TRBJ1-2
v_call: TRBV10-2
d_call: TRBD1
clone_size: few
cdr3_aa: CASSESTGTYGYTF
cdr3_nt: TGCGCCAGCAGTGAGTCGACAGGGACCTATGGCTACACCTTC

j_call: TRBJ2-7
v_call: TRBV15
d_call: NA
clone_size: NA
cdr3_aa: CATSRDWRGATYEQYF
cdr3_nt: TGTGCCACCAGCAGAGATTGGCGAGGGGCCACCTACGAGCAGTACTTC

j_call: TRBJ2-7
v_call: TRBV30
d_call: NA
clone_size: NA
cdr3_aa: CARSTGHSYEQYF
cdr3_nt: TGTGCCCGGAGTACCGGGCACTCCTACGAGCAGTACTTC

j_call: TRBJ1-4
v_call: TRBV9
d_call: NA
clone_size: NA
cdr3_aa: CASSVGGNGANEKLFF
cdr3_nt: TGTGCCAGCAGCGTAGGAGGGAACGGGGCTAATGAAAAACTGTTTTTT

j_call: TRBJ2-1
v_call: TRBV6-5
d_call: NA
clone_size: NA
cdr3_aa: CASRDFPSSYNEQFF
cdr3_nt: TGTGCCAGCAGGGACTTCCCGAGCTCCTACAATGAGCAGTTCTTC

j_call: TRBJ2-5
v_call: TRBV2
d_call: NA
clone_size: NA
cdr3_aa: CASSEGGETQYF
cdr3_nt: TGTGCCAGCAGTGAAGGCGGAGAGACCCAGTACTTC

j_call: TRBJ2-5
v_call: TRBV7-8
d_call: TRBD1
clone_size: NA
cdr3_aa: CASSPRGSQVKETQYF
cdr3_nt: TGTGCCAGCAGCCCCAGGGGGTCCCAGGTTAAAGAGACCCAGTACTTC

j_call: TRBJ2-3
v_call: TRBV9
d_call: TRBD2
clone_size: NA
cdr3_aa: CASSVEAGGGDTQYF
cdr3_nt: TGTGCCAGCAGCGTAGAAGCGGGAGGGGGAGATACGCAGTATTTT

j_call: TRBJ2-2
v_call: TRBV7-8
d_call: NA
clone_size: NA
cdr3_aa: CASSLRAGELFF
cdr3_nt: TGTGCCAGCAGCTTGAGGGCCGGGGAGCTGTTTTTT

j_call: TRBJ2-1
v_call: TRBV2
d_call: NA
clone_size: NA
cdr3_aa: CASSEGGVLSEQFF
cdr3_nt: TGTGCCAGCAGTGAAGGGGGGGTTCTATCTGAGCAGTTCTTC

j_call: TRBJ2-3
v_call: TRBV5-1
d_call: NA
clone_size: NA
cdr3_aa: CASSFRGITPTDTQYF
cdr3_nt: TGCGCCAGCAGCTTTAGAGGGATAACCCCCACAGATACGCAGTATTTT

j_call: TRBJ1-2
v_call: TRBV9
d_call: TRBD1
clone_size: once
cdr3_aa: CASSVSPGGTGYYGYTF
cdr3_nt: TGTGCCAGCAGCGTAAGCCCCGGTGGGACAGGGTACTATGGCTACACCTTC

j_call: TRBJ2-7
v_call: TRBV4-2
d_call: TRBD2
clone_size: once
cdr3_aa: CASSHSILAGEGDEQYF
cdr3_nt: TGTGCCAGCAGCCATTCAATACTAGCGGGAGAGGGGGACGAGCAGTACTTC

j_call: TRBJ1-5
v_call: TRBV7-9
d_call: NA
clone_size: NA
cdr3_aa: CASSLGETGGTPQHF
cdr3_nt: TGTGCCAGCAGCTTAGGTGAGACAGGAGGGACGCCCCAGCATTTT

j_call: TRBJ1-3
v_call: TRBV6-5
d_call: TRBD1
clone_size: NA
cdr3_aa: CASSTTGASGNTIYF
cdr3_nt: TGTGCCAGCAGTACGACAGGGGCAAGTGGAAACACCATATATTTT

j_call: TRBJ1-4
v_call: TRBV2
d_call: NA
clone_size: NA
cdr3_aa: CASSARQGIEKLFF
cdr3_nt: TGTGCCAGCAGTGCAAGGCAGGGAATTGAAAAACTGTTTTTT

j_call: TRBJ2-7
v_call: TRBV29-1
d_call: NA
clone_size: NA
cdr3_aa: CSVELFKGTGTYEQYF
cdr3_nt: TGCAGCGTTGAGTTATTCAAAGGGACCGGAACCTACGAGCAGTACTTC